A single sample gave rise to the 2 T cell receptor beta chains below, sequenced in a study of blood T cell repertoires in COVID-19. The protocol was immunoSEQ multiplex PCR, while the TCRdb copy is restricted to in-frame clones and leaves out a portion. The table includes 300,000 to 400,000 clones, over 80% detected once. What was sequenced was peripheral blood. The origin of the receptors is a man aged 30-40 years with COVID-19, enrolled during active disease.

This chain links TRBV19 with TRBJ2-6, with D uncertain. The germline V and J ends were trimmed by 3 bases and 0 bases, with 12 bases remaining between them. Germline V gene lookup returns CDR1 LNHDA and CDR2 SQIVND (reference sequence). CDR3 size: 17 residues. The CDR3 bases are TGTGCCAGTAGTATTAGAGGCACGAACTCTGGGGCCAACGTCCTGACTTTC. Translated, it gives CASSIRGTNSGANVLTF.

The chain joins TRBV3-1 (or the pseudogene TRBV3-2) to TRBJ2-2; D gene uncertain. The germline gives CDR1 LGHDT, CDR2 YNNKEL (reference sequence). V lost 2 bases to trimming and J lost 5 bases, with 6 bases between them. The CDR3 contains 13 residues. The CDR3 loop is CASSQYVTGELFF. DNA of the CDR3: TGTGCCAGCAGCCAATATGTTACCGGGGAGCTGTTTTTT.